This T cell receptor (beta chain) was profiled in a study of shared clonotypes between healthy human individuals (TCRdb year 2020). Broadly, across the study: The cohort included a few men and a couple of women between 18 and 49 years of age. For each donor, CD4 naive and CD4 memory were each run on three plates, CD8 naive on two plates, and CD8 memory on one plate. Blood TCR repertoires of 5 or 6 healthy adults were deeply sequenced to estimate repertoire size and the extent of clonotype sharing between individuals. Libraries were prepared and TCR repertoires were sequenced by different laboratories using diverse techniques, in order to increase sequencing depth and limit assay-specific biases. Leukapheresis yielded between about 0.85 and 10 billion PBMCs per donor.

TCR CDR3 regions were amplified from genomic DNA by multiplex PCR using the deep immunoSEQ assay. Extracted genomic DNA from each cell subset was spread evenly across all wells of several immunoSEQ 96-well plates, with each plate serving as a replicate. For sorted subsets, around 0.2 ug of genomic DNA, equivalent to around 29,000 T cell genomes, went into each replicate PCR. Purified libraries were quantified with a Qubit 3.0 fluorometer, sized on a Bioanalyzer 2100, and re-quantified with the KAPA Library Quantification kit. Every immunoSEQ 96-well plate was sequenced on a separate single-read 150-cycle Illumina NextSeq 550 flow cell. Under the source paper's analysis protocol: The immunoSEQ output contained only junctional sequences without quality scores, so filtering could not match that applied to full-length reads. To assign V/J genes and CDR3, sequences were annotated using PyIR, a Python wrapper for IgBLAST v1.9, with IMGT germline references. Any read was removed if the V/J assignment was weak (E-value above 1e-6), the CDR3 was missing, or the read contained stop codons, out-of-frame junctions, or ambiguous translated residues. V3J clonotypes were defined as sequences sharing the same inferred V gene, J gene, and CDR3 amino acid sequence. Percentage overlap between repertoires was computed as shared unique clonotypes divided by the size of the smaller repertoire. Three approaches were used to assess repertoire richness: RTK rarefaction, the Chao1 estimator, and Recon v2.1 estimates of unobserved clonotypes. Generation probabilities for all TCRbeta clonotypes obtained by the gDNA method from four donors were computed using OLGA. Held by TCRdb, this immuneACCESS table contains in-frame sequences only and omits some clones. Under half of the omission traces to an unresolved V gene where checked; the cause of the rest is unknown. The D gene and trimming were derived from the DNA, and the V and J assignments and clone size from that table. The sample yields hundreds of thousands of clones; about 95% were counted once. The leading ten clones occupy 0.11% of the sample.

A word on this clone: The antigen it binds to is not known. Per-nucleotide qualities are absent, and no much larger clonotype sits a single base away.

V loses 3 bases of germline sequence and J loses 6 bases, and the interval between the two ends is 11 bases. Per the germline V gene, MDHEN is the CDR1 and SYDVKM is the CDR2. Its CDR3 holds 14 amino acids, cysteine through phenylalanine. Only the CDR3 part of the read is kept: 42 bases, read in frame from the first base. The paper as a whole reports these results and caveats: Sampling was restricted to blood, and TCR repertoires in tissues likely differ from the TCR repertoires found in blood. Rarefaction of sorted-subset datasets indicated incomplete sequencing despite the large sequencing depth. Based on pairwise subsampling, the degree of clonotype sharing among donors was expected to be affected by sequencing depth. Across several donors, roughly 5.4% of naive CD4, approximately 3.6% of naive CD8, 2.3% of memory CD4, and over 0.35% of memory CD8 clonotypes were shared. Higher generation probabilities were observed for clonotypes shared by all four sorted-subset donors than for non-shared clonotypes. Because the study included a small number of donors, the genetic and exposure-history diversity represented was limited. Naive subsets generally had larger estimated clonotype richness than memory subsets did.

For the CD8 naive samples, CD45RO-negative cells were positively selected for CCR7, yielding a CD45RA+CCR7+ population from which TemRA cells were excluded. Donors were healthy HIV-negative adults with no recently reported acute infections or vaccinations. Only Caucasian adults living in Nashville, Tennessee, USA were represented among the donors. Blood was collected by leukapheresis, and PBMCs were isolated by Ficoll-Histopaque density gradient centrifugation and then cryopreserved in liquid nitrogen vapor phase. Analytical flow cytometry was used to check the purity and quantity of every magnetically sorted T cell population. Each sorted fraction had its genomic DNA isolated and then quantified by UV absorbance on a Nanodrop 2000c.

Sequencing was performed on naive CD8+ T cells sorted from blood. Per the publication, the cell subset or site label means: CD45RA+CCR7+. In this chain, TRBV28 is recombined with TRBJ2-2; the D gene lacks a confident call. The TCR comes from a woman aged 25 to 39 in good health. The DNA sequence is TGTGCCAGCAGTTTCTTTCCTGAGGCCGGGGAGCTGTTTTTT. Translated, it gives CASSFFPEAGELFF.